Each of the 11 T cell receptor beta chains below was sequenced from the same sample in a study of CD8 T cells in Susac syndrome. A quantity of roughly 0.5 to 1 ug RNA underwent reverse transcription using random hexamers. TCRdb used MiXCR to reprocess the immunoSEQ multiplex PCR reads, holding one entry per CDR3 protein. The repertoire includes around 190,000 distinct CDR3 sequences, roughly 94% of them detected once, and approximately 0.11% sits in the top ten. The specimen was CD4+ T cells from PBMCs. These TCRs come from a human donor with Susac syndrome.

The CDR3 DNA is TGTGCCATCAGTGCGGGAGATAATTCACCCCTCCACTTT. It is translated as CAISAGDNSPLHF. The rearrangement joins TRBV10-3 to TRBJ1-6, with D unresolved. With 4 bases removed from V and 5 bases from J, the gap between germline ends came to 6 bases. The CDR3 totals 13 residues. Germline values: CDR1 ENHRY, CDR2 SYGVKD.

This chain's CDR3 is CASSQTTAFTDTQYF. The CDR3 nucleotides are TGTGCCAGCAGCCAAACCACTGCCTTCACAGATACGCAGTATTTT. The rearrangement links TRBV14 to TRBJ2-3; D is ambiguous. Trimming took 2 bases from V and 2 from J, leaving 11 bases between them. The CDR3 extends over 15 amino acids. Germline assignment: CDR1 SGHDN and CDR2 FVKESK.

The rearrangement joins TRBV2 to TRBJ2-7, with 7 nucleotides matching TRBD2. The CDR3 runs 16 residues. J was trimmed by 1 base and V by 6 bases; bases with no gene match: 12. Germline loops: CDR1 SNHLY, CDR2 FYNNEI. The CDR3 nucleotides read TGTGCCAGCAGGGCCCAATTAGGGGAGGGATCCTACGAGCAGTACTTC. Translating gives CASRAQLGEGSYEQYF.

The chain is built from TRBV15 and TRBJ1-6; D perhaps matches TRBD1 (5 bases). CDR1 and CDR2 (germline): LNHNV, YYDKDF (reference sequence). This CDR3 region has 16 residues. V shed 1 base and J shed 5 bases, with 12 bases lying between them. CDR3 residues: CATSRVLGRNNSPLHF. For the CDR3, the DNA is TGTGCCACCAGCAGAGTGTTGGGGCGGAATAATTCACCCCTCCACTTT.

The chain joins TRBV7-9 to TRBJ2-1, with TRBD1 matching over 7 bases. The CDR3 extends over 16 amino acids. The germline CDR1 and CDR2 sequences are SEHNR and FQNEAQ (reference sequence). The V segment lost 1 base and the J segment 7 bases; nucleotides outside the gene matches: 10. In nucleotides, the CDR3 is TGTGCCAGCAGCTTAGTAAGGGACAGCGTTGGAAATGAGCAGTTCTTC. It codes for CASSLVRDSVGNEQFF.

This clonotype was recorded once. CDR3 DNA sequence: TGTGCCAGCAGCACAGGGTTCGAGGGCTACACCTTC. This translates into CASSTGFEGYTF. The rearrangement joins TRBV3-1 to TRBJ1-2; D might be TRBD1 (6 bases). Trimming cost V 5 bases and J 8 bases, with 12 bases left between them. The CDR3 extends over 12 amino acids. Germline V gene lookup returns CDR1 LGHDT and CDR2 YNNKEL (reference sequence).

The gene calls are TRBV29-1 and TRBJ1-2; 8 positions match TRBD1. The germline V gene encodes CDR1 SQVTM and CDR2 ANQGSEA. Trimming removed 6 bases from V and 3 bases from J; junction bases left unmatched: 3. The CDR3 is 12 amino acids. The CDR3 is CSVDRGYYGYTF. DNA of the CDR3: TGCAGCGTCGACAGGGGCTACTATGGCTACACCTTC.

CDR3 sequence: CSVVRGRNTEAFF. DNA for the CDR3: TGCAGCGTTGTACGGGGACGGAACACTGAAGCTTTCTTT. V usage is TRBV29-1 and J usage is TRBJ1-1; tentative D call: TRBD1 (5 bases). V dropped 4 bases and J dropped 1 base, with 10 bases sitting between them. The CDR3 has 13 residues. Germline V gene lookup returns CDR1 SQVTM and CDR2 ANQGSEA.

This clonotype has just one count. This chain joins TRBV7-2 and TRBJ2-5; 10 nucleotides line up with TRBD2. The CDR3 length is 16 residues. After removal of 5 bases from V and 1 base from J, the junction contained 7 bases not matched to a gene. Germline assignment: CDR1 SGHTA and CDR2 FQGNSA. For the CDR3, the DNA is TGTGCCAGCAGCCCATCAAAGCGGGGGGGCCAAGAGACCCAGTACTTC. Translated: CASSPSKRGGQETQYF.

V is TRBV7-8 and J is TRBJ2-6; 10 bases match TRBD1. With 6 bases clipped from V and 1 base from J, the junction kept 12 bases outside the gene matches. This CDR3 has 19 residues. Germline lookup yields CDR1 SGHVS and CDR2 FQNEAQ. The CDR3 coding sequence is TGTGCCAGCAGACCGATACAGGGGACAGGGGTTTCTGGGGCCAACGTCCTGACTTTC. Protein sequence: CASRPIQGTGVSGANVLTF.

The V call is TRBV6-2 or TRBV6-3, the J call TRBJ2-7; perhaps TRBD1 as D (6 bases). V was trimmed by 6 bases and J by 3 bases, leaving 15 bases between them. The CDR3 is 14 residues long. Germline V gene sequence: CDR1 MNHEY, CDR2 SVGEGT. The CDR3 sequence: CASSEYRDRYEQYF. The CDR3 DNA follows: TGTGCCAGCAGCGAGTACAGGGACCGCTACGAGCAGTACTTC.